The 9 T cell receptor beta chains given below trace back to one sample, sequenced in a study of T cell responses to AZD1222 COVID-19 vaccine (dated by TCRdb to the early 2020s). The time point label, read with the paper, signifies: baseline before first vaccination. The protocol used for the library was the immunoSEQ multiplex PCR assay. Entries here come from immuneACCESS through TCRdb and include only in-frame sequences with V and J called. Some clones fail to appear in such tables; in the studies checked, an unresolved V gene covers under half of the shortfall, and the cause of the remainder is unknown. Across this sample there are roughly 110,000 clones, with about 80% seen only once. The ten largest clones add up to roughly 10% of the sample. The sequences come from peripheral blood, collected on day 0 of AZD1222 vaccination. The receptors derive from an adult in good health.

The V call is TRBV28, the J call TRBJ1-3, with D unresolved. This CDR3 is built from 14 residues. CDR1 and CDR2 (germline): MDHEN, SYDVKM. The V gene lost 5 bases and the J gene lost 4 bases, with 12 bases spanning the gap. CDR3 in DNA: TGTGCCAGCAGTCAGAGACATAGCGGAAACACCATATATTTT. Encoded protein: CASSQRHSGNTIYF.

The V gene is TRBV5-6, the J gene TRBJ1-2, with 7 positions matching TRBD1. V was clipped by 4 bases and J by 6 bases; unmatched bases: 3. This CDR3 is built from 12 residues. Looked up from germline, CDR1 is SGHDT and CDR2 is YYEEEE. The CDR3 is CASSPGGNGYTF. The CDR3 bases are TGTGCCAGCAGCCCAGGGGGGAATGGCTACACCTTC.

The genes are TRBV7-2 and TRBJ1-1; D not resolved. V gave up 1 base and J gave up 4 bases, with 10 bases separating them. The germline V gene encodes CDR1 SGHTA and CDR2 FQGNSA. This CDR3 comprises 14 residues. The CDR3 sequence is CASSLVGGGTEAFF. For the CDR3, the DNA is TGTGCCAGCAGCTTAGTCGGAGGAGGCACTGAAGCTTTCTTT. Together with reference TRBV7-2 and TRBJ1-1, the CDR3 gives the full variable domain: GAGVSQSPSNKVTEKGKDVELRCDPISGHTALYWYRQSLGQGLEFLIYFQGNSAPDKSGLPSDRFSAERTGGSVSTLTIQRTQQEDSAVYLCASSLVGGGTEAFFGQGTRLTVV.

V is TRBV5-4 and J is TRBJ2-6, with D possibly TRBD1 on 5 matching bases. Germline V CDR1 and CDR2: SGHNT, YYREEE (reference sequence). The CDR3 sequence is 17 residues long. V dropped 0 bases and J dropped 0 bases, with 10 bases sitting between them. In nucleotides, the CDR3 is TGTGCCAGCAGCTTGGGGGGCTCCTACTCTGGGGCCAACGTCCTGACTTTC. Translating gives CASSLGGSYSGANVLTF. Based on the CDR3 plus reference TRBV5-4 and TRBJ2-6, the full variable domain is ETGVTQSPTHLIKTRGQQVTLRCSSQSGHNTVSWYQQALGQGPQFIFQYYREEENGRGNFPPRFSGLQFPNYSSELNVNALELDDSALYLCASSLGGSYSGANVLTFGAGSRLTVL.

This CDR3 is CASSLGQLKETQYF. In DNA form, the CDR3 reads TGTGCCAGCAGCCTAGGACAACTAAAAGAGACCCAGTACTTC. The chain couples TRBV9 to TRBJ2-5; tentatively, D is TRBD1 (5 bases). This CDR3 has 14 amino acids. The germline V and J ends were trimmed by 4 bases and 3 bases, with 13 bases remaining between them. CDR1 and CDR2 from the germline V gene are SGDLS and YYNGEE.

V gene TRBV7-6 combines with J gene TRBJ2-5; tentatively, D is TRBD1 or TRBD2 (5 bases each). The CDR3 is 16 residues long. Trimming removed 5 bases at V and 1 base at J, with 17 bases between. CDR1 and CDR2 (germline): SGHVS, FNYEAQ. As DNA, the CDR3 is TGTGCCAGCAGCCGAAGATCCGGGACGGCCCAAGAGACCCAGTACTTC. This sequence encodes CASSRRSGTAQETQYF.

The chain is built from TRBV27 and TRBJ1-2, with 7 bases fitting TRBD1. CDR1 MNHEY and CDR2 SMNVEV come from the germline V gene (reference sequence). This CDR3 is built from 15 residues. Trimming removed 0 bases from V and 4 bases from J; junction bases left unmatched: 5. The chain's CDR3 is CASSLSEGQSYGYTF. The CDR3, as DNA: TGTGCCAGCAGTTTATCGGAGGGACAGAGCTATGGCTACACCTTC.

This clone was counted a few times. The chain has TRBV6-1 and TRBJ1-1; D is undetermined. Trimming stripped 1 base from V and 1 base from J, with 7 bases between. Germline CDR1 MNHNS, CDR2 SASEGT. CDR3 length equals 14 residues. The CDR3 protein is CASSEGRWNTEAFF. The CDR3 nucleotides read TGTGCCAGCAGTGAAGGCAGATGGAACACTGAAGCTTTCTTT.

This chain joins TRBV7-9 and TRBJ2-7; possible D gene TRBD1, 6 bases. Trimming removed 4 bases at V and 1 base at J, with 11 bases between. CDR3 size: 14 residues. Germline CDR1 SEHNR, CDR2 FQNEAQ (reference sequence). CDR3 nucleotides: TGTGCCAGCAGCTCTACTACAGGGTCCTACGAGCAGTACTTC. Translation: CASSSTTGSYEQYF.